This T cell receptor (beta chain) emerged from a study of PD-L1 blockade in urothelial cancer. The germline V and J ends were trimmed by 3 bases and 6 bases, with 15 bases remaining between them. This CDR3 comprises 14 residues. CDR1 is GTSNPN, CDR2 SVGIG, per germline (reference sequence). Here immunoSEQ multiplex PCR was the method, and the copy in TCRdb shows in-frame clones only, minus some. In the table there are 84,000 or so clones, about 85% of which are singletons. Time point defined: pretreatment peripheral blood. The genes are TRBV30 and TRBJ1-5; D is uncertain. The TCR comes from a man aged 55 to 69 with urothelial cancer. This specimen consisted of PBMCs, obtained around atezolizumab (anti-PD-L1) treatment. The CDR3 DNA reads TGTGCCTGGAGCGGCGGGGTAGGGAGTCAGCCCCAGCATTTT. This translates into CAWSGGVGSQPQHF. The whole variable domain, filled in from reference TRBV30 and TRBJ1-5, reads SQTIHQWPATLVQPVGSPLSLECTVEGTSNPNLYWYRQAAGRGLQLLFYSVGIGQISSEVPQNLSASRPQDRQFILSSKKLLLSDSGFYLCAWSGGVGSQPQHFGDGTRLSIL.